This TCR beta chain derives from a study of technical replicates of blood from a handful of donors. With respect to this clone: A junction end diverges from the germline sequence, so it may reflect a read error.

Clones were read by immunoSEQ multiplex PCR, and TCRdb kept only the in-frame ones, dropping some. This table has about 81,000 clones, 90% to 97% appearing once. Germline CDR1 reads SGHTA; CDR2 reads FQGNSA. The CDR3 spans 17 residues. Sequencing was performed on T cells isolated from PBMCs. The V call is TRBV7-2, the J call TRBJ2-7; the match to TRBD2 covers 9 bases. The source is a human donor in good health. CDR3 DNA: TGTGCCAGCAGGTTAGGGGCGGCGGGAGGGCCATCTTACGAGCAGTACTTC. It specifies CASRLGAAGGPSYEQYF.